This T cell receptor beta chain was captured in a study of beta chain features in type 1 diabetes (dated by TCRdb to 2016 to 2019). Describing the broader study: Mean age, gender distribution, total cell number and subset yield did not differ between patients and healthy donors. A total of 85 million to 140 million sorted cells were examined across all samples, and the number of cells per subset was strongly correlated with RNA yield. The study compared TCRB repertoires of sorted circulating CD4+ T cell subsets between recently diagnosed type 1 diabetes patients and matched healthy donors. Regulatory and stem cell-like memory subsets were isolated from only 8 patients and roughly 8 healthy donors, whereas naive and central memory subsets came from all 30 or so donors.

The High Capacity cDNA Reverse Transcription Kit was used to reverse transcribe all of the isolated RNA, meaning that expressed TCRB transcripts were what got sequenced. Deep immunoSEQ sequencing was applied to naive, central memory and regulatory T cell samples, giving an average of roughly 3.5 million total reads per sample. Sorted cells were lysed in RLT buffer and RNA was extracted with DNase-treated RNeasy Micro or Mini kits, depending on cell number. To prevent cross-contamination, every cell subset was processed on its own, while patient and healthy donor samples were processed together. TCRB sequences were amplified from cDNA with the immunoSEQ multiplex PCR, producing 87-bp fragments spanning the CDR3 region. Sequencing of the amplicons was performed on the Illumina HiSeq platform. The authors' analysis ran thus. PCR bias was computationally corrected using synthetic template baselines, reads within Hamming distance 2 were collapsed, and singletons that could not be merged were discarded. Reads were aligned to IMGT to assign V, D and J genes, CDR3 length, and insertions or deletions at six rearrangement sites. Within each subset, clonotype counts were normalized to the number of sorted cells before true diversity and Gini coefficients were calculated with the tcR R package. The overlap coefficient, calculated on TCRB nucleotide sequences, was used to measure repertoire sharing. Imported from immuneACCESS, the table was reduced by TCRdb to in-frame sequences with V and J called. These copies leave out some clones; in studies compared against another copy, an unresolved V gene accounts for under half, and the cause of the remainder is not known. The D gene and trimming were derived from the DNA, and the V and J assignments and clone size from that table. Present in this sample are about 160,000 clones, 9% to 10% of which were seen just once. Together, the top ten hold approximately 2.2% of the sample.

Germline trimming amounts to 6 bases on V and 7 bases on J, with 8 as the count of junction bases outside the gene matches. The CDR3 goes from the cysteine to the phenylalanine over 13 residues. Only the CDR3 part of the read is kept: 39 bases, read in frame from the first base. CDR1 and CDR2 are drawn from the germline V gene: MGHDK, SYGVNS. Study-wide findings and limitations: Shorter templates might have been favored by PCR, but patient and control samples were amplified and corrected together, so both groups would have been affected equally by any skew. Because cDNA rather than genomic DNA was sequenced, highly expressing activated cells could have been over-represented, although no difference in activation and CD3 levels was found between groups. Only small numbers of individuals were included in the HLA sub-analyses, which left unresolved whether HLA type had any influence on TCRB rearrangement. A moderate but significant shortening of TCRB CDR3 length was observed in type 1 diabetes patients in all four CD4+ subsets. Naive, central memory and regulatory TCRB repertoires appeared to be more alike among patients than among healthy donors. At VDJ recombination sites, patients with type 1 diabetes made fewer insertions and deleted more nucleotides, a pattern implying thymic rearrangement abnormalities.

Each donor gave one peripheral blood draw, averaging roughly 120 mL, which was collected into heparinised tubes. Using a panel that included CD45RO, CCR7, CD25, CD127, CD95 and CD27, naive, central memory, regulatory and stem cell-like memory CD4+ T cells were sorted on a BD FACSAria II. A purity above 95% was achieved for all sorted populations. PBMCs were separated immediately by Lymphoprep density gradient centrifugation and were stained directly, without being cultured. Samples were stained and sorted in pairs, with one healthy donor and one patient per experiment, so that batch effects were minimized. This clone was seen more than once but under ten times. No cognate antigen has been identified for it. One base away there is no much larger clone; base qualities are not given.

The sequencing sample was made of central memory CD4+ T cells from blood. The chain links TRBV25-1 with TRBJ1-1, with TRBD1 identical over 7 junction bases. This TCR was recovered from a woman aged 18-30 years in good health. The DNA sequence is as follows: TGTGCCAGCAGGACAGGGATCGGTGATGAAGCTTTCTTT. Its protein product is CASRTGIGDEAFF.